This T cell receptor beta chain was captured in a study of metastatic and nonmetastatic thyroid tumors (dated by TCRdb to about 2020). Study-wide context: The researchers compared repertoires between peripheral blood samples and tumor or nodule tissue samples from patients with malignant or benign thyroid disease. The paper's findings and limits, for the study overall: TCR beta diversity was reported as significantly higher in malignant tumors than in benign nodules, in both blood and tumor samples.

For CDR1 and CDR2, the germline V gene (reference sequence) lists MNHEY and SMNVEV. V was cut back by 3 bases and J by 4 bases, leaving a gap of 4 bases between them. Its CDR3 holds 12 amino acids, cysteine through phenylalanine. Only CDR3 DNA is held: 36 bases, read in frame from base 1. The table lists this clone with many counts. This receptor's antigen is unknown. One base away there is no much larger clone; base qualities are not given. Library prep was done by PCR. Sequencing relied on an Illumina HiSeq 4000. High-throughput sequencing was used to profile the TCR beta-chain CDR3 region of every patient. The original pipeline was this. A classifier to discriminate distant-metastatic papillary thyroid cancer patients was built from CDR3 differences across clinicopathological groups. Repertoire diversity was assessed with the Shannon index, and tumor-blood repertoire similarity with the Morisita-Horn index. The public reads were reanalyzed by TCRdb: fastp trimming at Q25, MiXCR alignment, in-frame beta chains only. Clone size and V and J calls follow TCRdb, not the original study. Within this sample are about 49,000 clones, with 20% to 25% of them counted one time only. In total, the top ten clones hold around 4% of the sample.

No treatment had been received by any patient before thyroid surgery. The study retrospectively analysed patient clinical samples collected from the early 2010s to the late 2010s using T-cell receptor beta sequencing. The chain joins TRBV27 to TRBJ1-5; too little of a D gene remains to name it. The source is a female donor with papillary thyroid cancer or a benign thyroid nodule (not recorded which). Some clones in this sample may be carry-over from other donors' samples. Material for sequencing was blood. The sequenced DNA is TGTGCCAGCAGTTTCCGAAATCAGCCCCAGCATTTT. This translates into CASSFRNQPQHF.